This TCR beta chain was documented in a study of blood T cell repertoires in COVID-19. Study-wide background: The origin of the acute and convalescent COVID-19 samples was the United States, Italy and Spain. T cells, B-cell-depleted T cells, or PBMCs provided the cDNA or gDNA that served as material.

Germline lookup yields CDR1 SGDLS and CDR2 YYNGEE. Trimming cost V 0 bases and J 0 bases; bases outside gene matches: 1. This CDR3 contains 15 residues. Original methodology: Reference gene primers were amplified, and this amplification served to estimate nucleated cell counts. Assay: immunoSEQ multiplex PCR; the TCRdb copy retains only in-frame clones and omits some. Clone size and V and J calls were adopted from that table, with D and trimming inferred from the DNA. In the table there are around 190,000 clones, 88% of which are singletons. This receptor was identified in a human donor in a cohort sampled during active COVID-19. V is TRBV9 and J is TRBJ2-3, with 7 bases matching TRBD1. Specimen: peripheral blood. The CDR3 nucleotides are TGTGCCAGCAGCGTAGGGGGACAGAGCACAGATACGCAGTATTTT. Protein sequence: CASSVGGQSTDTQYF.